These 30 T cell receptor beta chains were all obtained from the same sample, sequenced in a study of T-cell memory formation after mild COVID-19. TCRdb processed the 5' RACE reads anew with MiXCR; each CDR3 protein has one entry. The repertoire includes 350,000 or so distinct CDR3 sequences, roughly 20% of them detected once, and approximately 12% sits in the top ten. Sequences were obtained from PBMCs or a T cell subset sorted from them (not recorded which). The receptor source for this set is an adult woman who had mild COVID-19 (a few samples of this study predate the infection). Cell type and time point are not known.

The chain combines TRBV27 with TRBJ2-3; 13 bases are shared with TRBD2. This CDR3 has 15 amino acids. V dropped 3 bases and J dropped 8; count of bases not matched to a gene: 5. Germline loops: CDR1 MNHEY, CDR2 SMNVEV (reference sequence). The CDR3 region is CASSFGLAGATTQYF. The CDR3 DNA reads as TGTGCCAGCAGTTTCGGACTAGCGGGAGCTACTACGCAGTATTTT.

This clonotype has only a few counts. The chain is built from TRBV7-9 and TRBJ2-7, with D possibly TRBD2 on 6 matching bases. Trimming pared 0 bases from V and 4 bases from J, leaving 13 bases between. The CDR3 contains 15 residues. Germline V gives CDR1 SEHNR, CDR2 FQNEAQ (reference sequence). The CDR3 sequence is CASSLAYDRGYEQYF. CDR3 coding DNA: TGTGCCAGCAGCTTAGCATACGACCGGGGGTACGAGCAGTACTTC.

The V call is TRBV29-1, the J call TRBJ2-7, with 8 bases that match TRBD1. The CDR3 has 14 amino acids. Trimming removed 3 bases from V and 6 bases from J; junction bases left unmatched: 10. CDR1 and CDR2 (germline): SQVTM, ANQGSEA. The CDR3 loop is CSVDQTGVLGEQYF. CDR3 nucleotides: TGCAGCGTTGACCAGACAGGGGTGTTGGGCGAGCAGTACTTC.

This clonotype occurred a few times. This chain links TRBV7-8 with TRBJ1-1; no clear D gene. Looked up from germline, CDR1 is SGHVS and CDR2 is FQNEAQ. The CDR3 covers 11 residues. Trimming stripped 2 bases from V and 6 bases from J, with 4 bases between. The CDR3 region has the DNA TGTGCCAGCAGCTTATGGGCTGAAGCTTTCTTT. This gives the protein CASSLWAEAFF. Full variable domain (outside the CDR3, taken from reference TRBV7-8 and TRBJ1-1): GAGVSQSPRYKVAKRGQDVALRCDPISGHVSLFWYQQALGQGPEFLTYFQNEAQLDKSGLPSDRFFAERPEGSVSTLKIQRTQQEDSAVYLCASSLWAEAFFGQGTRLTVV.

This chain links TRBV15 with TRBJ2-7; the D is unclear. V was trimmed by 3 bases and J by 3 bases, leaving 6 bases between them. In germline, CDR1 is LNHNV, CDR2 YYDKDF (reference sequence). This CDR3 region has 12 residues. CDR3 DNA sequence: TGTGCCACCAGCAGTCCCTTCTACGAGCAGTACTTC. Residues: CATSSPFYEQYF. The variable domain in full, with the rest retrieved from reference TRBV15 and TRBJ2-7, is DAMVIQNPRYQVTQFGKPVTLSCSQTLNHNVMYWYQQKSSQAPKLLFHYYDKDFNNEADTPDNFQSRRPNTSFCFLDIRSPGLGDTAMYLCATSSPFYEQYFGPGTRLTVT.

This clonotype showed up just once. The chain is built from TRBV5-1 and TRBJ2-7; the D call may be TRBD1 or TRBD2 (5 bases each). CDR3 length: 14 amino acids. Trimming took off 0 bases at V and 5 bases at J, with 12 bases between the two ends. Looked up from germline, CDR1 is SGHRS and CDR2 is YFSETQ. CDR3 nucleotides: TGCGCCAGCAGCTTGGCCGGGACGGCCGACGAGCAGTACTTC. Translation gives CASSLAGTADEQYF.

The chain links TRBV15 to TRBJ2-2, with a weak D call TRBD1 (5 bases). V was cut by 5 bases and J by 4 bases, with 14 bases left in between. Germline V lookup: CDR1 LNHNV, CDR2 YYDKDF (reference sequence). The CDR3 runs 15 residues. The CDR3 loop reads CATSLGRGGTGELFF. The CDR3 DNA follows: TGTGCCACCAGCCTGGGAAGGGGTGGCACCGGGGAGCTGTTTTTT. The full variable domain, completed using reference TRBV15 and TRBJ2-2, is DAMVIQNPRYQVTQFGKPVTLSCSQTLNHNVMYWYQQKSSQAPKLLFHYYDKDFNNEADTPDNFQSRRPNTSFCFLDIRSPGLGDTAMYLCATSLGRGGTGELFFGEGSRLTVL.

The chain recombines TRBV7-2 with TRBJ2-1; TRBD2 matches at 8 bases. The CDR3 runs 15 residues. CDR1 and CDR2 (germline): SGHTA, FQGNSA. Trimming took 5 bases from V and 10 from J; bases not matched to a gene: 13. Written as DNA, the CDR3 is TGTGCCAGCAGCCTGGTGAGGGTAGCGGGAAGCGAGCAGTTCTTC. The encoded protein is CASSLVRVAGSEQFF. The complete variable domain, with remaining parts taken from reference TRBV7-2 and TRBJ2-1, reads GAGVSQSPSNKVTEKGKDVELRCDPISGHTALYWYRQSLGQGLEFLIYFQGNSAPDKSGLPSDRFSAERTGGSVSTLTIQRTQQEDSAVYLCASSLVRVAGSEQFFGPGTRLTVL.

CDR3 in amino acids: CASSRPRDRGRETQYF. CDR3 nucleotide sequence: TGTGCCAGTAGTAGACCGAGGGACAGGGGTCGGGAGACCCAGTACTTC. V usage is TRBV19 and J usage is TRBJ2-5; TRBD1 matches 10 bases. The J segment lost 5 bases and the V segment lost 4 bases, leaving 10 bases of the junction unmatched. Germline loops: CDR1 LNHDA, CDR2 SQIVND (reference sequence). The CDR3 length is 16 residues.

This clonotype was observed a few times. The genes are TRBV4-2 and TRBJ2-3, with 10 bases fitting TRBD2. CDR1 and CDR2 from the germline V gene are LGHNA and YNFKEQ. This CDR3 comprises 15 residues. Trimming removed 1 base from V and 6 bases from J; junction bases left unmatched: 4. The CDR3 DNA is TGTGCCAGCAGCCAAGGCCTAGCGGGGGAGGATACGCAGTATTTT. This encodes CASSQGLAGEDTQYF.

V is TRBV15 and J is TRBJ2-7; no definite D call. Germline V lookup: CDR1 LNHNV, CDR2 YYDKDF (reference sequence). This CDR3 has 13 residues. V was shortened by 0 bases and J by 6 bases, with 9 bases between the two germline ends. The CDR3, as DNA: TGTGCCACCAGCAGAGACCAGCAGTTCGAGCAGTACTTC. This encodes CATSRDQQFEQYF.

This chain links TRBV5-6 with TRBJ2-7; 9 nucleotides agree with TRBD2. The germline gives CDR1 SGHDT, CDR2 YYEEEE. The CDR3 sequence is 15 residues long. With 0 bases clipped from V and 12 bases from J, the junction kept 13 bases outside the gene matches. The DNA for the CDR3 is TGTGCCAGCAGCTTGGGGTCGGCTAGCGGGGCTACATGGTACTTC. The encoded protein is CASSLGSASGATWYF.

This clonotype was seen more than once but under ten times. The V call is TRBV7-6, the J call TRBJ2-2; no definite D call. CDR1 and CDR2 from the germline V gene are SGHVS and FNYEAQ. Deletions cut 4 bases from V and 6 bases from J, with 9 bases between. The CDR3 loop spans 13 amino acids. CDR3 bases: TGTGCCAGCAGCTCTTTCCCGGCCGGGGAGCTGTTTTTT. As protein: CASSSFPAGELFF.

The genes are TRBV7-2 and TRBJ2-1; TRBD2 agrees at 7 bases. The CDR3 spans 16 residues. CDR1 and CDR2 (germline): SGHTA, FQGNSA. Trimming took 5 bases from V and 4 from J; bases not matched to a gene: 11. The CDR3 is CASSPGLVASYNEQFF. The CDR3 DNA reads TGTGCCAGCAGCCCAGGACTAGTGGCCTCGTACAATGAGCAGTTCTTC.

This clonotype was counted many times. The V gene is TRBV5-1, the J gene TRBJ1-2; D ambiguous. The CDR3 runs 15 residues. Trimming took off 6 bases at V and 1 base at J, with 16 bases between the two ends. Germline V CDR1 and CDR2: SGHRS, YFSETQ. The CDR3 DNA follows: TGCGCCAGCAATCCGGGCAGCCGTCTTAACTATGGCTACACCTTC. This encodes CASNPGSRLNYGYTF.

The CDR3 sequence: CSASGTSGLISYNEQFF. CDR3 sequence (DNA): TGCAGTGCTAGCGGGACTAGCGGCCTAATCTCCTACAATGAGCAGTTCTTC. The chain links TRBV20-1 to TRBJ2-1, with 11 nucleotides matching TRBD2. Per the germline V gene, CDR1 is DFQATT and CDR2 is SNEGSKA (reference sequence). This CDR3 comprises 17 residues. V gave up 3 bases and J gave up 0 bases; unmatched junction bases: 7.

There are a few counts of this clonotype. V is TRBV7-9 and J is TRBJ2-5; no reliable D call. The length of the CDR3 is 17 residues. Per the germline V gene, CDR1 is SEHNR and CDR2 is FQNEAQ (reference sequence). V was cut by 0 bases and J by 2 bases, with 16 bases left in between. CDR3: CASSLASIAGVQETQYF. The CDR3 nucleotides read TGTGCCAGCAGCTTAGCCTCGATAGCTGGAGTACAAGAGACCCAGTACTTC.

This clonotype was picked up a small number of times. The rearrangement uses TRBV4-1 and TRBJ2-5; D not resolved. The CDR3 extends over 16 amino acids. The germline CDR1 and CDR2 sequences are MGHRA and YSYEKL. Trimming cost V 0 bases and J 4 bases, with 15 bases left between them. The CDR3 reads CASSQEPSGPRETQYF. The CDR3 bases are TGCGCCAGCAGCCAAGAACCGTCAGGACCCAGAGAGACCCAGTACTTC.

V usage is TRBV7-2 and J usage is TRBJ1-6, with 11 bases aligning to TRBD1. Losses at the gene ends were 5 bases for V and 10 bases for J; bases not matched to a gene: 13. Germline assignment: CDR1 SGHTA and CDR2 FQGNSA. This CDR3 contains 17 residues. Here the CDR3 reads CASSPHHFRDRGSPLHF. CDR3 DNA: TGTGCCAGCAGCCCACACCACTTCCGGGACAGGGGGTCACCCCTCCACTTT.

The chain has TRBV24-1 and TRBJ2-1; no firm D call. The V end was cut by 0 bases, the J end by 10 bases, with 9 bases between. Per the germline V gene, CDR1 is KGHDR and CDR2 is SFDVKD. The CDR3 consists of 13 residues. This CDR3 reads CATSDLTGEEQFF. The CDR3 DNA is TGTGCCACCAGTGATTTGACGGGCGAGGAGCAGTTCTTC.

V gene TRBV7-8 combines with J gene TRBJ2-7; possibly TRBD1 for D (7 bases). The V end was cut by 1 base, the J end by 4 bases, with 23 bases between. Germline CDR1 and CDR2: SGHVS and FQNEAQ. This CDR3 spans 18 amino acids. In DNA form, the CDR3 reads TGTGCCAGCAGCTTAGAAGGGGGCGGCGGGACCCCGACTTACGAGCAGTACTTC. Translation: CASSLEGGGGTPTYEQYF.

This clonotype was counted between two and nine times. The chain joins TRBV5-4 to TRBJ1-2; D remains unclear. Trimming left V 7 bases short and J 3 bases short, with 13 bases between. This CDR3 is built from 13 residues. CDR1 is SGHNT, CDR2 YYREEE, per germline (reference sequence). CDR3 nucleotide sequence: TGTGCCAGCCGGTGGGGTGAGGACTATGGCTACACCTTC. Its protein is CASRWGEDYGYTF.

This clonotype was observed a handful of times. The V gene is TRBV7-9, the J gene TRBJ2-7; TRBD2 matches 10 bases. V lost 5 bases and J lost 2; bases outside the gene matches: 6. Germline lookup yields CDR1 SEHNR and CDR2 FQNEAQ (reference sequence). The CDR3 is 15 residues long. The CDR3 region is CASSLGLAETYEQYF. CDR3 bases: TGTGCCAGCAGCCTCGGACTAGCGGAAACCTACGAGCAGTACTTC.

The CDR3 DNA follows: TGCAGCGTTGGGGTTGTTGGGGGAAAGACTGAAGCTTTCTTT. It encodes CSVGVVGGKTEAFF. The chain joins TRBV29-1 to TRBJ1-1; D might be TRBD1 (5 bases). Trimming removed 4 bases from V and 5 bases from J, with 17 bases in between. Germline V CDR1 and CDR2: SQVTM, ANQGSEA. CDR3 length equals 14 residues.

This clonotype came up a few times. The chain's CDR3 is CASSQVGGIEQFF. Written as DNA, the CDR3 is TGTGCCAGCAGCCAAGTGGGCGGGATTGAGCAGTTCTTC. J is TRBJ2-1 and V is TRBV4-2, with a weak D call TRBD2 (6 bases). V lost 1 base and J lost 9, with 10 bases in between. The CDR3 loop spans 13 amino acids. Per the germline V gene, CDR1 is LGHNA and CDR2 is YNFKEQ.

This clonotype was seen only a few times. The CDR3 protein is CASIRGGPFVGNSPLHF. CDR3 nucleotide sequence: TGTGCCAGCATCCGCGGGGGGCCCTTTGTGGGCAATTCACCCCTCCACTTT. V usage is TRBV6-1 and J usage is TRBJ1-6; D might be TRBD1 (6 bases). Germline lookup yields CDR1 MNHNS and CDR2 SASEGT. Deletions cut 7 bases from V and 7 bases from J, with 23 bases between. This CDR3 has 17 amino acids.

This clonotype was seen only a few times. The chain uses TRBV6-5 and TRBJ2-5, with D possibly being TRBD2 (7 bases). CDR1 is MNHEY and CDR2 is SVGAGI in the germline V gene. Trimming pared 1 base from V and 4 bases from J, leaving 13 bases between. The CDR3 runs to 15 residues. CDR3 region: CASSYFEGGGETQYF. CDR3 DNA sequence: TGTGCCAGCAGTTACTTCGAGGGAGGGGGAGAGACCCAGTACTTC.

The chain's CDR3 is CASSWTSDTQYF. In nucleotides, the CDR3 is TGCGCCAGCAGCTGGACTTCAGATACGCAGTATTTT. The J gene is TRBJ2-3, the V gene TRBV5-1, with a possible D match to TRBD2 (5 bases). Trimming left V 3 bases short and J 4 bases short, with 6 bases between. The CDR3 runs 12 residues. Germline V gene sequence: CDR1 SGHRS, CDR2 YFSETQ.

The chain has TRBV7-3 and TRBJ1-1; D call uncertain. The germline gives CDR1 SGHTA, CDR2 FQGTGA. V gave up 1 base and J gave up 1 base, with 16 bases separating them. The CDR3 is 17 amino acids. The CDR3 here is CASSLMPGPLPNTEAFF. Here the CDR3 DNA reads TGTGCCAGCAGCTTAATGCCGGGCCCTTTACCGAACACTGAAGCTTTCTTT.

This clonotype came up a few times. The CDR3 DNA sequence: TGTGCCAGCAGTCCTAGCGGGGCAAGCACAGATACGCAGTATTTT. Its protein product is CASSPSGASTDTQYF. The chain is built from TRBV7-2 and TRBJ2-3; 9 positions match TRBD2. V shed 6 bases and J 0 bases; nucleotides not matched to a gene: 4. The CDR3 runs to 15 residues. Germline V gene sequence: CDR1 SGHTA, CDR2 FQGNSA. The full variable domain, with the rest looked up from reference TRBV7-2 and TRBJ2-3, is GAGVSQSPSNKVTEKGKDVELRCDPISGHTALYWYRQSLGQGLEFLIYFQGNSAPDKSGLPSDRFSAERTGGSVSTLTIQRTQQEDSAVYLCASSPSGASTDTQYFGPGTRLTVL.